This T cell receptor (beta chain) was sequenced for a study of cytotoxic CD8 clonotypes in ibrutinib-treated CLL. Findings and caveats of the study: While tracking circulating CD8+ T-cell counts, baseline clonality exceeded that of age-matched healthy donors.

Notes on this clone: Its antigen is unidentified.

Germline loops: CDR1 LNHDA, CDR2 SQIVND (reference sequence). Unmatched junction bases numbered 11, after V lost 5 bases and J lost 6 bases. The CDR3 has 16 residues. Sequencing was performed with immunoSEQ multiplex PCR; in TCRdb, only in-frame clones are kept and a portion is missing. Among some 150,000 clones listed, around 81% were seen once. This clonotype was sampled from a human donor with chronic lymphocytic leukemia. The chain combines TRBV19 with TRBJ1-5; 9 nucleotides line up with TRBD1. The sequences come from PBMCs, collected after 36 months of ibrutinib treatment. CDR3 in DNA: TGTGCCAGTAGTCCGCGCCCGACAGGGGGTGGTCAGCCCCAGCATTTT. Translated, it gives CASSPRPTGGGQPQHF.